The rows below give T cell receptor beta chains drawn from one sample of a study of cytomegalovirus exposure and HLA in healthy donors. TCRdb's table, derived via immunoSEQ multiplex PCR, lists solely in-frame clones and lacks some. The table shows 110,000 to 150,000 clones, with approximately 80% occurring only once. Sequenced input: PBMCs. The receptors were sampled from a male donor in good health and CMV-seronegative. Both conserved end residues are trimmed from each CDR3. A D gene is named only where the DNA matches it firmly. Not every row has a clone size; where given, it reads once, few, many or a size class.

D	size	V	length	CDR3
.	few	TRBV28	14	ASSLVRGGRFYEQY
.	.	TRBV7-6	12	ASSPIGTGTEAF
.	.	TRBV27	14	ASSLEGPFSGNTIY
.	.	TRBV5-1	11	ASSLDGSYEQY
TRBD1	.	TRBV7-2	15	ASRPDRADHSTDTQY
.	.	TRBV5-1	12	ASSRGGSYNEQF
TRBD1	.	TRBV6-5	10	ASSGTAYEQY
.	.	TRBV15	10	ATSSGLYGYT
TRBD1	.	TRBV10-3	14	AISPDRGDRNQPQH
.	.	TRBV10-3	12	AIKTHLSTDTQY
TRBD1	.	TRBV5-1	13	ASSLGDRTNEKLF
TRBD1	.	TRBV6-5	13	ASSYKGQGSYGYT
TRBD2	.	TRBV11-2	14	ASSLVASGSLETQY
.	.	TRBV5-5	11	ASSSGWYETQY
.	.	TRBV19	16	ASAPSDRPLGNTGELF
.	.	TRBV7-6	14	ASSLLGGADKETQY
TRBD1	.	TRBV6-5	14	ASSYQTGGASYEQY
.	.	TRBV14	13	ASSQDPGTIFKAF
.	.	TRBV5-5	14	ASSLATGLSNTEAF
.	.	TRBV14	11	ASSQMANQPQH
TRBD1	.	TRBV7-3	12	ASSLEGGGYGYT